The clone carrying this T cell receptor (beta chain) has just a few counts. The sample is drawn from a study of blood T cell repertoires in COVID-19. Germline assignment: CDR1 LNHNV and CDR2 YYDKDF (reference sequence). This CDR3 contains 17 residues. Trimming stripped 0 bases from V and 4 bases from J, with 13 bases between. As processed by the authors: Nucleated cell number was recorded as an estimate derived from reference gene primer amplification. Generated by immunoSEQ multiplex PCR, the TCRdb table keeps only in-frame clones and is missing some. The V and J calls and clone size come from that table; D and trimming were worked out from the DNA. The sample shows some 350,000 clones, over 80% of them seen only once.

This TCR came from a man aged 25-40 years who had recovered from COVID-19. This chain connects TRBV15 to TRBJ2-6; D is perhaps TRBD1 (6 bases). Sample: PBMCs or T cells enriched from blood (not recorded which). DNA of the CDR3: TGTGCCACCAGCAGAGACCCTCCAGGGGCCGGGGCCAACGTCCTGACTTTC. Amino acids: CATSRDPPGAGANVLTF.